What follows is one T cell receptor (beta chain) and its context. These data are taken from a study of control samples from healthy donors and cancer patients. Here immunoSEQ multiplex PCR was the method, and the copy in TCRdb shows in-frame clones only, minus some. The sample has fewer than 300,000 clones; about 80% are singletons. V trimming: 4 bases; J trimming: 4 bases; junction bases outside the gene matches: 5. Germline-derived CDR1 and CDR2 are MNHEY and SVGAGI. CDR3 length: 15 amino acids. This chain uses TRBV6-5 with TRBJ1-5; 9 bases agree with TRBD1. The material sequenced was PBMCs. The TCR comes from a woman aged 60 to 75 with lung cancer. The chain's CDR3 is CASSSGTGPNQPQHF. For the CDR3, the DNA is TGTGCCAGCAGTTCCGGGACAGGGCCAAATCAGCCCCAGCATTTT.